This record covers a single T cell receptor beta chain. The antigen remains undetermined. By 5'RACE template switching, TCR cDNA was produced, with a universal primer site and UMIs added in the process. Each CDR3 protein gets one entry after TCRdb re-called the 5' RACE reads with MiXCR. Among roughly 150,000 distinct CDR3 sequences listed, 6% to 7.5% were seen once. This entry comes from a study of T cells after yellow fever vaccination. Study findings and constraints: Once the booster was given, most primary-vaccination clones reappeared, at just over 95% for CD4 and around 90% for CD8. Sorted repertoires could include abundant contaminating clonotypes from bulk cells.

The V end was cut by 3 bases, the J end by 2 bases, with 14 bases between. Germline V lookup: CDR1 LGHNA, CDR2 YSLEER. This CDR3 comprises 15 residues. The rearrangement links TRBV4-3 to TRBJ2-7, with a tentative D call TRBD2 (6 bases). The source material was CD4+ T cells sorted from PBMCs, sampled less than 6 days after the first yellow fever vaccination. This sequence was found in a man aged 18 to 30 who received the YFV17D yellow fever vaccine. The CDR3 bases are TGCGCCAGCAGCCAGGAGGGGCAGTCTGCCTACGAGCAGTACTTC. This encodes CASSQEGQSAYEQYF.